These 16 T cell receptor beta chains share one sample of origin, sequenced in a study of T cell changes during pregnancy in multiple sclerosis. Libraries were prepared by immunoSEQ multiplex PCR; TCRdb keeps only in-frame clonotypes and omits some of them. The data show roughly 47,000 clones, with 94% seen just once and 5.5% held by the top ten. The sequencing used CD8+ T cells from peripheral blood mononuclear cells, collected before pregnancy. These receptors were collected from a female donor with multiple sclerosis, enrolled in a pregnancy study.

The rearrangement uses TRBV7-8 and TRBJ2-7, with 14 bases matching TRBD2. The CDR3 has 18 amino acids. Germline CDR1 reads SGHVS; CDR2 reads FQNEAQ. Trimming cost V 2 bases and J 8 bases; bases outside gene matches: 14. The CDR3 protein is CASSLMGLAGVPRDQQYF. CDR3 sequence (DNA): TGTGCCAGCAGCTTAATGGGACTAGCGGGAGTTCCCCGGGATCAGCAGTACTTC.

The V gene is TRBV7-8, the J gene TRBJ1-5; 12 bases are a match to TRBD1. V shed 6 bases and J 6 bases; nucleotides not matched to a gene: 9. Germline values: CDR1 SGHVS, CDR2 FQNEAQ. CDR3 length: 16 residues. The CDR3 loop reads CASRYGTGGLGQPQHF. CDR3 nucleotides: TGTGCCAGCAGGTACGGGACAGGGGGCTTAGGTCAGCCCCAGCATTTT.

A single count supports this clone. V and J are TRBV11-2 and TRBJ2-1; 9 bases align to TRBD2. V dropped 5 bases and J dropped 4; count of bases not matched to a gene: 6. Per germline, CDR1 SGHAT and CDR2 FQNNGV. The CDR3 spans 15 residues. DNA for the CDR3: TGTGCCAGCAGCCAAGGACTAGCGCAATACAATGAGCAGTTCTTC. The encoded protein is CASSQGLAQYNEQFF.

This clone has only one observation. The chain joins TRBV27 to TRBJ2-7, with 12 bases that match TRBD2. From germline, CDR1 is MNHEY and CDR2 SMNVEV (reference sequence). This CDR3 comprises 16 residues. J was trimmed by 3 bases and V by 4 bases; bases with no gene match: 7. The CDR3 DNA is TGTGCCAGCAGTTCGCTCACTAGCGGGAGGATCTACGAGCAGTACTTC. Its protein product is CASSSLTSGRIYEQYF.

The V gene is TRBV30, the J gene TRBJ2-3; 8 bases are a match to TRBD2. The germline V gene has CDR1 GTSNPN and CDR2 SVGIG (reference sequence). V was clipped by 8 bases and J by 4 bases; unmatched bases: 8. The CDR3 runs 13 residues. CDR3 amino acids: CALERESSDTQYF. The CDR3 region has the DNA TGTGCCCTGGAGCGGGAGAGCTCAGATACGCAGTATTTT.

The rearrangement uses TRBV7-6 and TRBJ2-7; 11 nucleotides line up with TRBD2. The length of the CDR3 is 16 residues. Trimming at V came to 5 bases and at J to 1 base, leaving 7 bases not matched to a gene. Per the germline V gene, CDR1 is SGHVS and CDR2 is FNYEAQ. The CDR3 DNA sequence: TGTGCCAGCAGCCCCTACCGGACTAGCGGGTCCTACGAGCAGTACTTC. Translating gives CASSPYRTSGSYEQYF.

Only one count was recorded for this clone. The J gene is TRBJ2-1, the V gene TRBV6-5, with 7 bases that match TRBD2. The junction had 3 bases not matched to a gene; V was cut back by 2 bases and J by 2 bases. Germline V CDR1 and CDR2: MNHEY, SVGAGI. The CDR3 contains 15 residues. CDR3 coding DNA: TGTGCCAGCAGTTACGGGACTAACCCCTACAATGAGCAGTTCTTC. Translation gives CASSYGTNPYNEQFF.

The chain joins TRBV28 to TRBJ1-2; TRBD1 matches 9 bases. J gave up 8 bases and V 4 bases, and 11 bases lay outside the gene matches. CDR3 length: 15 residues. Germline values: CDR1 MDHEN, CDR2 SYDVKM. The CDR3 bases are TGTGCCAGCAGTTGGCGACAGGGGGTTCCGGGCGGCTACACCTTC. This sequence encodes CASSWRQGVPGGYTF.

The chain joins TRBV11-2 to TRBJ1-1, with 8 bases fitting TRBD1. The CDR3 spans 13 residues. V lost 4 bases, J lost 4 bases, and 2 bases stayed unmatched. Per the germline V gene, CDR1 is SGHAT and CDR2 is FQNNGV. Here the CDR3 DNA reads TGTGCCAGCAGCTCTGACAGGGGCACTGAAGCTTTCTTT. This sequence encodes CASSSDRGTEAFF.

This chain joins TRBV5-1 and TRBJ2-6; the D gene is possibly TRBD1 (6 bases). Trimming removed 10 bases at V and 12 bases at J, with 14 bases between. The CDR3 is 11 amino acids. Looked up from germline, CDR1 is SGHRS and CDR2 is YFSETQ. The CDR3: CAWDQGGVLTF. The CDR3 DNA reads as TGCGCCTGGGACCAAGGGGGCGTCCTGACTTTC.

The chain carries TRBV6-1 and TRBJ2-7, with 10 bases that match TRBD1. The trim removed 3 bases at V and 3 bases at J, leaving 8 bases unmatched. This CDR3 region has 16 residues. Per germline, CDR1 MNHNS and CDR2 SASEGT. CDR3 in amino acids: CASSDVSRTGGYEQYF. CDR3 coding DNA: TGTGCCAGCAGTGACGTTTCCAGGACAGGGGGCTACGAGCAGTACTTC.

CDR3 bases: TGTGCCAGCAGTTACACAGGGGACGTCCTGACTTTC. Translated: CASSYTGDVLTF. This chain connects TRBV27 to TRBJ2-6; 7 positions agree with TRBD1. CDR1 and CDR2 (germline): MNHEY, SMNVEV (reference sequence). V shed 4 bases, J shed 11 bases, and the junction held 2 bases outside the gene matches. This CDR3 is built from 12 residues.

The rearrangement uses TRBV28 and TRBJ1-5; 8 nucleotides align to TRBD1. This CDR3 spans 15 amino acids. The germline CDR1 and CDR2 sequences are MDHEN and SYDVKM. The V and J ends lost 3 bases and 4 bases, in that order; junction bases with no gene match: 5. CDR3 loop: CASSLFRDRNQPQHF. In DNA form, the CDR3 reads TGTGCCAGCAGTTTGTTCCGGGACAGGAATCAGCCCCAGCATTTT.

This rearrangement joins TRBV6-4 to TRBJ2-1; 9 bases agree with TRBD2. This CDR3 is built from 16 residues. CDR1 is MRHNA, CDR2 SNTAGT, per germline. The V gene end was trimmed by 5 bases and the J gene end by 0 bases; junction bases not matched to a gene: 5. The CDR3 is CASSPNSGSSYNEQFF. The CDR3 DNA reads as TGTGCCAGCAGTCCCAATAGCGGGAGCTCCTACAATGAGCAGTTCTTC.

V and J are TRBV7-2 and TRBJ2-7; 12 nucleotides agree with TRBD2. V shed 2 bases, J shed 1 base, and the junction held 6 bases outside the gene matches. Germline V gene lookup returns CDR1 SGHTA and CDR2 FQGNSA. The CDR3 runs to 17 residues. Written as DNA, the CDR3 is TGTGCCAGCAGCTTATCTCGACTAGCGGGAGTTTCCTACGAGCAGTACTTC. It codes for CASSLSRLAGVSYEQYF.

V and J are TRBV4-1 and TRBJ1-2; 7 positions agree with TRBD1. Germline loops: CDR1 MGHRA, CDR2 YSYEKL. The CDR3 extends over 14 amino acids. Trimming at V came to 8 bases and at J to 7 bases, leaving 13 bases not matched to a gene. CDR3 sequence: CASAGTDLLLGYTF. The CDR3, as DNA: TGCGCCAGCGCCGGGACAGATCTTTTACTTGGCTACACCTTC.